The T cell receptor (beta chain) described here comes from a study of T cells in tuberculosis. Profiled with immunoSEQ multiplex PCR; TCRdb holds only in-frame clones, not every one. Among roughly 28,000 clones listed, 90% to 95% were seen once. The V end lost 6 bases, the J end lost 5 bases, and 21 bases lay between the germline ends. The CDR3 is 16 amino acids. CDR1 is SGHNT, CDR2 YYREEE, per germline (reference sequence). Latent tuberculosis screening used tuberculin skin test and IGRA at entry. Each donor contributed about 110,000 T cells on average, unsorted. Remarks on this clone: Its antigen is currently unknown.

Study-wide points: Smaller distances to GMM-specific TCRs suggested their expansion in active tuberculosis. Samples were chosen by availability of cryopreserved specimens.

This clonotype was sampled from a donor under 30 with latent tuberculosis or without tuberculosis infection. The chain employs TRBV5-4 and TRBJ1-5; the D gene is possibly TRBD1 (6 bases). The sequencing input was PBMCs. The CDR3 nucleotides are TGTGCCAGCACCGGTACCACAGGGTCAAGCGATCAGCCCCAGCATTTT. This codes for CASTGTTGSSDQPQHF.